The 10 T cell receptor beta chains in this list originate from one sample, sequenced in a study of beta chain features in type 1 diabetes. Findings and limits, study-wide: Moderate but significant shortening of TCRB CDR3s was recorded in all four CD4+ subsets from Type 1 diabetes patients.

The whole isolated RNA underwent reverse transcription, so sequencing captured expressed TCRB transcripts. Assay used: immunoSEQ multiplex PCR; TCRdb lists only in-frame clones, some missing. This table holds 400,000 or so clones, around 13% found once. These TCRs are of unknown antigen specificity. The sequenced sample was naive CD4+ T cells from blood. These receptors were collected from a young woman with type 1 diabetes.

This clone was detected only a few times. CDR3 bases: TGTGCCAGTATATCAGCGAGAAACATTCAGTACTTC. It yields the protein CASISARNIQYF. The chain has TRBV19 and TRBJ2-4; D ambiguous. The CDR3 length is 12 residues. The germline gives CDR1 LNHDA, CDR2 SQIVND (reference sequence). V shed 7 bases and J shed 6 bases, with 10 bases lying between them.

This clone showed up just a few times. The chain employs TRBV29-1 and TRBJ2-3; TRBD1 might be the D (5 bases). This CDR3 region has 15 residues. The V end was cut by 0 bases, the J end by 10 bases, with 20 bases between. Germline V lookup: CDR1 SQVTM, CDR2 ANQGSEA. In DNA, the CDR3 is TGCAGCGTTGAAGAAAGGGGAAAACCAAAGGATGCGCAGTATTTT. Its translation: CSVEERGKPKDAQYF.

This clone was detected a few times. This chain uses TRBV7-2 with TRBJ2-7; D might be TRBD2 (6 bases). Germline loops: CDR1 SGHTA, CDR2 FQGNSA. V was pared by 7 bases and J by 0 bases, with 16 bases between. CDR3 size: 15 residues. The CDR3 here is CASNPSANPSYEQYF. The CDR3 coding sequence is TGTGCCAGCAACCCTAGCGCCAACCCCTCCTACGAGCAGTACTTC.

J is TRBJ1-2 and V is TRBV15; 7 bases match TRBD1. The CDR3 loop spans 16 amino acids. The germline V gene encodes CDR1 LNHNV and CDR2 YYDKDF (reference sequence). V lost 1 base to trimming and J lost 4 bases; unmatched junction nucleotides: 9. The CDR3 region has the DNA TGTGCCACCAGCAGAGCCGGACAGGCCCTTGCCTATGGCTACACCTTC. Protein sequence: CATSRAGQALAYGYTF.

This clone was counted a few times. V gene TRBV7-2 combines with J gene TRBJ2-1, with 8 bases identical to TRBD2. The junction had 3 bases not matched to a gene; V was cut back by 1 base and J by 4 bases. The CDR3 runs to 15 residues. In germline, CDR1 is SGHTA, CDR2 FQGNSA. CDR3 protein: CASSLGTSTYNEQFF. The DNA of the CDR3 is TGTGCCAGCAGCTTAGGGACTAGCACTTACAATGAGCAGTTCTTC.

The chain uses TRBV2 and TRBJ2-6; 10 bases fit TRBD1. V shed 6 bases and J 2 bases; nucleotides not matched to a gene: 7. Germline V CDR1 and CDR2: SNHLY, FYNNEI. The CDR3 length is 17 residues. CDR3 sequence (DNA): TGTGCCAGCAGCCGGGACAGGGGTACTACTGGGGCCAACGTCCTGACTTTC. It translates to CASSRDRGTTGANVLTF.

This clone was seen a handful of times. The chain recombines TRBV20-1 with TRBJ2-1; D unresolved. The germline V and J ends were trimmed by 4 bases and 5 bases, with 3 bases remaining between them. The CDR3 covers 10 residues. Per germline, CDR1 DFQATT and CDR2 SNEGSKA (reference sequence). CDR3 amino acids: CSATDNEQFF. DNA of the CDR3: TGCAGTGCTACTGACAATGAGCAGTTCTTC.

The chain carries TRBV11-2 and TRBJ1-3, with a possible D match to TRBD1 (5 bases). The CDR3 has 13 residues. The ends were cut back, 5 bases at V and 3 bases at J, with 8 bases in the middle. The V gene's germline CDR1 is SGHAT and CDR2 FQNNGV. CDR3 DNA: TGTGCCAGCAGCCCAGGGATTGGAAACACCATATATTTT. Protein sequence: CASSPGIGNTIYF.

This chain connects TRBV25-1 to TRBJ2-3; 8 bases line up with TRBD2. The V and J ends lost 3 bases and 6 bases, in that order; junction bases with no gene match: 17. This CDR3 has 18 amino acids. Germline V gives CDR1 MGHDK, CDR2 SYGVNS. CDR3 sequence (DNA): TGTGCCAGCAGTGATTGGTCGGCCAAGGTTAGCGGGGCCGATACGCAGTATTTT. Residues: CASSDWSAKVSGADTQYF.

The genes are TRBV29-1 and TRBJ2-1, with a tentative D call TRBD2 (6 bases). The germline V and J ends were trimmed by 4 bases and 7 bases, with 17 bases remaining between them. The CDR3 is 14 residues long. From germline, CDR1 is SQVTM and CDR2 ANQGSEA. The CDR3 here is CSVGRRLVINEQFF. DNA for the CDR3: TGCAGCGTTGGGAGGAGACTAGTTATAAATGAGCAGTTCTTC.